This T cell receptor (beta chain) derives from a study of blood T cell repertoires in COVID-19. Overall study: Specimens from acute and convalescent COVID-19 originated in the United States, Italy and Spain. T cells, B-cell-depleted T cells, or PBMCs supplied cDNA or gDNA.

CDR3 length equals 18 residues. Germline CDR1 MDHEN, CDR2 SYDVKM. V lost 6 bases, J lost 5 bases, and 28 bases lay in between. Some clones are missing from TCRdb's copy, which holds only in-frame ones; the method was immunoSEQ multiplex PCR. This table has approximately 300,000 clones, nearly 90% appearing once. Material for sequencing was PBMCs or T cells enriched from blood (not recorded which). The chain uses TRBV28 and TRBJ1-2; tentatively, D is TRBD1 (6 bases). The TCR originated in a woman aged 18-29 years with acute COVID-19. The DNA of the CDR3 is TGTGCCAGCAGCCTAAGGGCTAGGCTCTTGGACAGACTTTATGGCTACACCTTC. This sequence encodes CASSLRARLLDRLYGYTF.